A selection of T cell receptor beta chains follows, all from one sample in a study of beta chain features in type 1 diabetes. Assay used: immunoSEQ multiplex PCR; TCRdb lists only in-frame clones, some missing. The sample contains about 19,000 clones, around 50% of which appear only once. The sample consisted of stem cell memory CD4+ T cells from blood. These receptors were obtained from a man younger than 30 in good health. The CDR3 runs from the conserved cysteine through the conserved F or W. A D gene is named only where the DNA matches it firmly. Rows give clone size only sometimes, using once, few, many, or a class for an expanded clone.

V gene,J gene,D gene,clone size,CDR3 DNA,CDR3 protein
TRBV19,TRBJ2-1,.,.,TGTGCCAGTAGTGCATATCAGGGGATAGTACGCAATGAGCAGTTCTTC,CASSAYQGIVRNEQFF
TRBV7-6,TRBJ1-5,.,.,TGTGCCAGCAGCGTACAGCCCAATCAGCCCCAGCATTTT,CASSVQPNQPQHF
TRBV11-2,TRBJ2-7,.,few,TGTGCCAGCGGTACCATACGAACAGAATCCTACGAGCAGTACTTC,CASGTIRTESYEQYF
TRBV10-3,TRBJ2-5,TRBD2,.,TGTGCCATCAGTGAGCCGGCTAGCGGGGGGGCCGCACAAGAGACCCAGTACTTC,CAISEPASGGAAQETQYF
TRBV11-3,TRBJ2-2,TRBD1,.,TGTGCCAGCGGAGAACAGGGGGCATTAAACACCGGGGAGCTGTTTTTT,CASGEQGALNTGELFF
TRBV5-6,TRBJ1-4,.,few,TGTGCCAGCAGCTTCCGGGGGGGTGAAAAACTGTTTTTT,CASSFRGGEKLFF
TRBV19,TRBJ2-7,.,few,TGTGCCAGTAGTATTAATATCGAGACGCGGGAGCAGTACTTC,CASSINIETREQYF
TRBV9,TRBJ2-4,TRBD2,.,TGTGCCAGCAGCGTCGGACTAGATAGGAACATTCAGTACTTC,CASSVGLDRNIQYF
TRBV5-5,TRBJ2-5,.,.,TGTGCCAGCAGCCGAGACCCGGGACAACGTTTGGAGACCCAGTACTTC,CASSRDPGQRLETQYF
TRBV9,TRBJ2-3,TRBD2,.,TGTGCCAGCAGCGTACGGACTAGCGGGATTACGGGGACAGATACGCAGTATTTT,CASSVRTSGITGTDTQYF
TRBV29-1,TRBJ2-5,.,.,TGCAGCGCCCAGGGAGCGGGTTTTGGGGAGACCCAGTACTTC,CSAQGAGFGETQYF
TRBV4-3,TRBJ2-1,.,few,TGCGCCAGCAGCCAAGTAGGGTGGGGCGGGGGCGAGCAGTTCTTC,CASSQVGWGGGEQFF
TRBV7-3,TRBJ2-3,TRBD2,.,TGTGCCAGCAGCTTAGAGGGACTAGCTAAGCAGTATTTT,CASSLEGLAKQYF
TRBV5-1,TRBJ1-1,.,.,TGCGCCAGCAGCTTGGCTCGGGGGGAGAGAACTGAAGCTTTCTTT,CASSLARGERTEAFF
TRBV5-4,TRBJ2-5,.,.,TGTGCCAGCAGCTTGGGGCACGCGGGGGAGACCCAGTACTTC,CASSLGHAGETQYF
TRBV6-6,TRBJ1-6,TRBD1,.,TGTGCCAGCAGTTCCACGACAGGGCGGAATTCACCCCTCCACTTT,CASSSTTGRNSPLHF
TRBV29-1,TRBJ2-1,.,.,TGCAGCGTTCGAATAGATCGTAGCAATGAGCAGTTCTTC,CSVRIDRSNEQFF
TRBV11-3,TRBJ2-3,TRBD2,.,TGTGCCAGCAGCTTAAGGAGCGGGACTAGCACAGATACGCAGTATTTT,CASSLRSGTSTDTQYF
TRBV30,TRBJ2-3,TRBD2,few,TGTGCCTGGAGTGGTCTAGCGGGGGAGTTCACAGATACGCAGTATTTT,CAWSGLAGEFTDTQYF
TRBV5-1,TRBJ2-7,TRBD1,.,TGCGCCAGCAGCTTGAACAGGGGCTCCTACGAGCAGTACTTC,CASSLNRGSYEQYF
TRBV7-3,TRBJ1-2,.,.,TGTGCCAGCAGCTCGGGACTGAGGAACTATGGCTACACCTTC,CASSSGLRNYGYTF
TRBV6-6,TRBJ2-1,.,few,TGTGCCAGCAGGAACCCAATCAGGGGGGCAAATGAGCAGTTCTTC,CASRNPIRGANEQFF
TRBV4-3,TRBJ2-5,TRBD1,few,TGCGCCAGCAGCCAAGTCTCGGGACAGGGGGGAGAGACCCAGTACTTC,CASSQVSGQGGETQYF
TRBV6-6,TRBJ2-3,TRBD2,few,TGTGCCAGCAGCCATCATCGGGGGGGCACAGATACGCAGTATTTT,CASSHHRGGTDTQYF
TRBV7-2,TRBJ2-7,TRBD2,few,TGTGCCAGCAACCTCGGGACTAGCGGCTACGAGCAGTACTTC,CASNLGTSGYEQYF
TRBV5-8,TRBJ2-1,.,.,TGTGCCAGCAGCTTGGCCCTGCCTTTCGGGTTCTTC,CASSLALPFGFF
TRBV6-6,TRBJ2-7,.,.,TGTGCCAGCAGTGGGACTCTTTCCTACGAGCAGTACTTC,CASSGTLSYEQYF
TRBV5-1,TRBJ1-1,.,few,TGCGCCAGCAGTCAACAGACGAACACTGAAGCTTTCTTT,CASSQQTNTEAFF
TRBV6-6,TRBJ1-2,TRBD1,few,TGTGCCAGCAGTTACGAGGGCAGGGGGCTGGGTGGCTACACCTTC,CASSYEGRGLGGYTF
TRBV7-3,TRBJ2-3,.,few,TGTGCCAGCAGCTTAAGGGGCGGATACACAGATACGCAGTATTTT,CASSLRGGYTDTQYF
TRBV7-3,TRBJ2-2,.,.,TGTGCCAGCAGCCGGGACTCAGGGAACACCGGGGAGCTGTTTTTT,CASSRDSGNTGELFF
TRBV28,TRBJ2-3,.,.,TGTGCCAGCAGGGGGACGGCAGGGGCGGTTGATACGCAGTATTTT,CASRGTAGAVDTQYF
TRBV7-2,TRBJ2-1,TRBD2,.,TGTGCCAGCAGCTTAGCATTGGCTAGCGGGTACAATGAGCAGTTCTTC,CASSLALASGYNEQFF
TRBV7-2,TRBJ2-7,.,.,TGTGCCAGCAGCTTAGATCGCGGGAACCCCTACGAGCAGTACTTC,CASSLDRGNPYEQYF
TRBV25-1,TRBJ2-7,.,.,TGTGCCAGCAGTGAAGGCGGGCGACCCTACGAGCAGTACTTC,CASSEGGRPYEQYF
TRBV10-3,TRBJ2-7,.,.,TGTGCCATCAGTGAGAGGCAGGGGACCTACGAGCAGTACTTC,CAISERQGTYEQYF
TRBV5-6,TRBJ2-3,TRBD1,.,TGTGCCAGCAGCTTGGACAGGGGGCGAGATACGCAGTATTTT,CASSLDRGRDTQYF
TRBV5-1,TRBJ2-7,.,.,TGCGCCAGCAGAGCAGGGGCGATCTCCTACGAGCAGTACTTC,CASRAGAISYEQYF
TRBV28,TRBJ1-1,TRBD1,few,TGTGCCAGCAGTTCGACTCGACAGGGGCTACCGGTTACTTTCTTT,CASSSTRQGLPVTFF
TRBV7-2,TRBJ1-2,.,.,TGTGCCAGCAGACGTGGGGCACAGATCTATGGCTACACCTTC,CASRRGAQIYGYTF
TRBV15,TRBJ2-7,.,.,TGTGCCACCAGCAATACACCGCGAGGAAAAGGCGAGCAGTACTTC,CATSNTPRGKGEQYF
TRBV30,TRBJ1-2,TRBD1,.,TGTGCCTGGAGTGGGGGACAGGCAGGCTACACCTTC,CAWSGGQAGYTF
TRBV28,TRBJ2-1,TRBD1,.,TGTGCCAGCAGTTACAAGACAGGGGTAACGGCGGATGAGCAGTTCTTC,CASSYKTGVTADEQFF
TRBV27,TRBJ1-1,TRBD1,.,TGTGCCAGCAGCGGACAGGGGGCAAGAGTGAACACTGAAGCTTTCTTT,CASSGQGARVNTEAFF
TRBV9,TRBJ2-1,.,.,TGTGCCAGCAGCGCCAGACAGCCAGGCAATGAGCAGTTCTTC,CASSARQPGNEQFF
TRBV18,TRBJ2-5,.,.,TGTGCCAGCTCACCGCAAGAGGGATCAGAGACCCAGTACTTC,CASSPQEGSETQYF
TRBV6-1,TRBJ1-5,.,few,TGTGCCAGCAGTGCCATGGGAGGGCATCATCAGCCCCAGCATTTT,CASSAMGGHHQPQHF
TRBV11-3,TRBJ2-5,TRBD2,.,TGTGCCAGCAGCCCGCGGGGGGAGAAGGCTAGAGTAGAGACCCAGTACTTC,CASSPRGEKARVETQYF
TRBV7-9,TRBJ1-4,TRBD1,.,TGTGCCAGCAGCCTCTGGACAGGGGGTACTAATGAAAAACTGTTTTTT,CASSLWTGGTNEKLFF
TRBV5-1,TRBJ1-1,.,.,TGCGCCAGCAGCCACATGGGCGGGACGGACACTGAAGCTTTCTTT,CASSHMGGTDTEAFF
TRBV27,TRBJ2-7,.,.,TGTGCCAGCAGTCACCAGGGGCCTACCTACGAGCAGTACTTC,CASSHQGPTYEQYF
TRBV7-6,TRBJ1-1,.,few,TGTGCCAGCAGCTTAGACACCGGACTTTTGAACACTGAAGCTTTCTTT,CASSLDTGLLNTEAFF
TRBV7-2,TRBJ2-7,TRBD2,.,TGTGCCAGCAGCCCACCCGGTAGCGGGAGTCTCGAGCAGTACTTC,CASSPPGSGSLEQYF
TRBV7-2,TRBJ1-2,TRBD1,few,TGTGCCAGCAGCAACGACAGGGTGGGAGGCTACACCTTC,CASSNDRVGGYTF
TRBV5-4,TRBJ2-1,TRBD2,.,TGTGCCAGCAGCGCCAGGGTAGCGGGGTTAGGGGGGTCTGAGCAGTTCTTC,CASSARVAGLGGSEQFF
TRBV18,TRBJ1-1,TRBD1,.,TGTGCCAGCTCAAAAGGGGACAGGTGGGACACTGAAGCTTTCTTT,CASSKGDRWDTEAFF
TRBV28,TRBJ2-7,TRBD1,.,TGTGCCAGCAATACTAGGGGGCAATACCCCGGCTACGAGCAGTACTTC,CASNTRGQYPGYEQYF
TRBV10-3,TRBJ1-5,.,.,TGTGCCATCAGGAGCGGCGGCAATCAGCCCCAGCATTTT,CAIRSGGNQPQHF